The next 9 T cell receptor beta chains were all read from a single sample in a study of T cell responses to AZD1222 COVID-19 vaccine. Method: immunoSEQ multiplex PCR; TCRdb's copy keeps in-frame clones and lacks some. Here the sample spans around 120,000 clones, around 92% being singletons. The sample was peripheral blood, taken 28 days after the second AZD1222 dose. These receptors were taken from an adult who received the AZD1222 COVID-19 vaccine.

This chain joins TRBV19 and TRBJ1-6; TRBD1 matches at 8 bases. Germline loops: CDR1 LNHDA, CDR2 SQIVND (reference sequence). The CDR3 is made up of 17 amino acids. V shed 2 bases and J 7 bases; nucleotides not matched to a gene: 10. CDR3 bases: TGTGCCAGTAGTATACCCCGGACAGGGAGAGCGAATTCACCCCTCCACTTT. It encodes CASSIPRTGRANSPLHF.

The rearrangement joins TRBV5-4 to TRBJ2-1; D is uncertain. CDR1 is SGHNT and CDR2 is YYREEE in the germline V gene (reference sequence). The CDR3 covers 16 residues. Trimming stripped 0 bases from V and 0 bases from J, with 10 bases between. The CDR3 region is CASSLGGKGSYNEQFF. CDR3 bases: TGTGCCAGCAGCTTGGGGGGAAAGGGCTCCTACAATGAGCAGTTCTTC.

The V gene is TRBV5-4, the J gene TRBJ2-3; D is uncertain. Looked up from germline, CDR1 is SGHNT and CDR2 is YYREEE (reference sequence). This CDR3 contains 14 residues. The V end was cut by 0 bases, the J end by 2 bases, with 7 bases between. The DNA of the CDR3 is TGTGCCAGCAGCTTGGAATTGGACACAGATACGCAGTATTTT. It translates to CASSLELDTDTQYF.

V gene TRBV27 combines with J gene TRBJ2-1; D unclear. This CDR3 spans 15 amino acids. Germline-derived CDR1 and CDR2 are MNHEY and SMNVEV (reference sequence). Trimming took 5 bases from V and 6 from J, leaving 17 bases between them. CDR3 nucleotides: TGTGCCAGCAGTGATAGGTCACTCTGGATCAATGAGCAGTTCTTC. It specifies CASSDRSLWINEQFF.

The V gene is TRBV18, the J gene TRBJ1-1, with unresolved D. V was trimmed by 3 bases and J by 12 bases, leaving 23 bases between them. This CDR3 spans 15 amino acids. Germline V lookup: CDR1 KGHSH, CDR2 LQKENI. In nucleotides, the CDR3 is TGTGCCAGCTCACCTCCGGGTGGAGGGTTGGTGAAATCTTTCTTT. The encoded protein is CASSPPGGGLVKSFF. Full variable domain (remainder filled in from reference TRBV18 and TRBJ1-1): NAGVMQNPRHLVRRRGQEARLRCSPMKGHSHVYWYRQLPEEGLKFMVYLQKENIIDESGMPKERFSAEFPKEGPSILRIQQVVRGDSAAYFCASSPPGGGLVKSFFGQGTRLTVV.

The V call is TRBV28, the J call TRBJ2-7; D may be TRBD1 (6 bases). The CDR3 spans 14 residues. Trimming shortened V by 4 bases and J by 3 bases, and 13 bases separated the two germline ends. CDR1 and CDR2 from the germline V gene are MDHEN and SYDVKM. CDR3 protein: CASSSPGQSYEQYF. In DNA form, the CDR3 reads TGTGCCAGCAGTTCACCGGGACAAAGCTACGAGCAGTACTTC.

This rearrangement joins TRBV27 to TRBJ2-1, with D hard to call. The CDR3 is 15 residues long. Germline values: CDR1 MNHEY, CDR2 SMNVEV (reference sequence). V shed 6 bases and J shed 0 bases, with 12 bases lying between them. CDR3 sequence (DNA): TGTGCCAGCAGACATGAGGATAGCTCCTACAATGAGCAGTTCTTC. Protein sequence: CASRHEDSSYNEQFF.

The chain carries TRBV2 and TRBJ1-2; 8 positions match TRBD1. This CDR3 is 14 amino acids long. Trimming took 4 bases from V and 7 from J; bases not matched to a gene: 8. The germline gives CDR1 SNHLY, CDR2 FYNNEI. The DNA of the CDR3 is TGTGCCAGCAGTGGCGAGTATCAGGGGGCTGGCTACACCTTC. This sequence encodes CASSGEYQGAGYTF.

The chain combines TRBV19 with TRBJ2-7; 7 bases fit TRBD2. V dropped 7 bases and J dropped 5; count of bases not matched to a gene: 5. CDR3 length: 12 amino acids. Germline V gives CDR1 LNHDA, CDR2 SQIVND (reference sequence). The CDR3 reads CASNGGMNEQYF. The CDR3 region has the DNA TGTGCCAGTAACGGGGGGATGAACGAGCAGTACTTC.